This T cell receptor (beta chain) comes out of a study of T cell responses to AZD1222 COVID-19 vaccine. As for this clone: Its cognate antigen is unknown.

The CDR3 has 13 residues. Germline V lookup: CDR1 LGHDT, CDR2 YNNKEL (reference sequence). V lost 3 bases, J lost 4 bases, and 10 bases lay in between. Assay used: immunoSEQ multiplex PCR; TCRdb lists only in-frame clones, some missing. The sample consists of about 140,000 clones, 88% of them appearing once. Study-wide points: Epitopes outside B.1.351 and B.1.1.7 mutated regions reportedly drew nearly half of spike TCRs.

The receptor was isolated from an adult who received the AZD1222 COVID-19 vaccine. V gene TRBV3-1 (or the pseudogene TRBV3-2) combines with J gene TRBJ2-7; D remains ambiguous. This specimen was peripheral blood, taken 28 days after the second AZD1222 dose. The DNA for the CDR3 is TGTGCCAGCAGCCAGTCGCCCCCGTACGAGCAGTACTTC. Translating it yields CASSQSPPYEQYF.